Below, 27 T cell receptor beta chains from the same sample are listed, as sequenced in a study of response to subunit inactivated influenza vaccine. TCRdb called the RT-PCR reads again in MiXCR, with one record for every CDR3 protein. The repertoire holds 600,000 to 850,000 distinct CDR3 sequences, with about 15% as singletons. Sequenced material: PBMCs from blood, taken around two weeks before vaccination. Every receptor here comes from a man in his forties or fifties who received an inactivated influenza vaccine.

This clonotype has just a few counts. Written as DNA, the CDR3 is TGTGCCAGTCGGACAGTGAATAATGAAAAACTGTTTTTT. Protein: CASRTVNNEKLFF. V is TRBV6-1 and J is TRBJ1-4; a possible D gene is TRBD1 (6 bases). CDR1 and CDR2 from the germline V gene are MNHNS and SASEGT. V was clipped by 9 bases and J by 4 bases, with 12 bases between them. CDR3 length equals 13 residues.

V and J are TRBV7-9 and TRBJ2-1, with a possible D match to TRBD2 (6 bases). Trimming took off 5 bases at V and 6 bases at J, with 17 bases between the two ends. Germline-derived CDR1 and CDR2 are SEHNR and FQNEAQ (reference sequence). The CDR3 is 15 amino acids. Here the CDR3 reads CASSPGESVPNEQFF. The CDR3 DNA reads as TGTGCCAGCAGCCCGGGAGAGTCGGTCCCCAATGAGCAGTTCTTC.

The chain couples TRBV10-3 to TRBJ1-1; 9 nucleotides agree with TRBD1. J was trimmed by 4 bases and V by 10 bases; bases with no gene match: 13. From germline, CDR1 is ENHRY and CDR2 SYGVKD. The CDR3 is 15 residues long. The CDR3 spells CATKPVTGGSTEAFF. The DNA for the CDR3 is TGTGCCACGAAACCCGTGACAGGGGGGAGCACTGAAGCTTTCTTT.

This chain joins TRBV6-1 and TRBJ2-5; TRBD2 agrees at 10 bases. Looked up from germline, CDR1 is MNHNS and CDR2 is SASEGT. The CDR3 spans 15 residues. CDR3: CVSAGTSVGGETQYF. The CDR3 DNA reads TGTGTCTCGGCGGGGACTAGCGTAGGGGGAGAGACCCAGTACTTC.

The V and J genes are TRBV27 and TRBJ2-1; D may be TRBD2 (5 bases). V was cut by 3 bases and J by 4 bases, with 10 bases left in between. Germline CDR1 MNHEY, CDR2 SMNVEV (reference sequence). CDR3 size: 14 residues. The DNA for the CDR3 is TGTGCCAGCAGTTTGTATTCGGGATACAATGAGCAGTTCTTC. Translated: CASSLYSGYNEQFF.

This clonotype has more than one count but fewer than ten. The chain combines TRBV5-5 with TRBJ2-2; D is uncertain. The CDR3 consists of 15 residues. V lost 1 base, J lost 0 bases, and 7 bases lay in between. In germline, CDR1 is SGHKS, CDR2 YYEKEE (reference sequence). This CDR3 is CASSLLPANTGELFF. Written as DNA, the CDR3 is TGTGCCAGCAGCTTGTTACCAGCGAACACCGGGGAGCTGTTTTTT.

This clonotype was seen a handful of times. The chain combines TRBV7-2 with TRBJ2-3; TRBD2 matches 9 bases. The V and J ends lost 2 bases and 2 bases, in that order; junction bases with no gene match: 8. The CDR3 extends over 17 amino acids. Germline-derived CDR1 and CDR2 are SGHTA and FQGNSA. CDR3 sequence reads: CASSLQGTSWVTDTQYF. The CDR3 coding sequence is TGTGCCAGCAGCTTACAGGGGACTAGCTGGGTCACAGATACGCAGTATTTT.

The CDR3 DNA follows: TGCAGTGCTCCAGGGGCGGGGGGGCTTGTGGAGACCCAGTACTTC. This translates into CSAPGAGGLVETQYF. The V and J genes are TRBV20-1 and TRBJ2-5; 9 bases are shared with TRBD2. Germline V gene data show CDR1 as DFQATT and CDR2 as SNEGSKA (reference sequence). The CDR3 sequence is 15 residues long. V gave up 5 bases and J gave up 5 bases; unmatched junction bases: 12.

This clonotype appeared a few times. V and J are TRBV7-2 and TRBJ2-7, with 10 bases matching TRBD2. Germline V lookup: CDR1 SGHTA, CDR2 FQGNSA. V shed 8 bases, J shed 1 base, and the junction held 2 bases outside the gene matches. This CDR3 contains 13 residues. The CDR3 nucleotides read TGTGCCAGCCAGCGGGGGGGGTCCTACGAGCAGTACTTC. Translated: CASQRGGSYEQYF.

V and J are TRBV7-6 and TRBJ2-6; D gene unclear. CDR3 length equals 14 residues. Trimming shortened V by 6 bases and J by 0 bases, and 6 bases separated the two germline ends. Germline V gene lookup returns CDR1 SGHVS and CDR2 FNYEAQ. CDR3 nucleotide sequence: TGTGCCAGCAGGTCAAGCTCTGGGGCCAACGTCCTGACTTTC. This translates into CASRSSSGANVLTF.

This clonotype was recorded a few times. The chain joins TRBV29-1 to TRBJ2-7; D perhaps matches TRBD2 (5 bases). Looked up from germline, CDR1 is SQVTM and CDR2 is ANQGSEA. V lost 7 bases and J 1 base, leaving 11 bases between the germline ends. The CDR3 is 12 amino acids. The CDR3 DNA reads as TGCAGCGGATCGACGGGATCCTACGAGCAGTACTTC. Translated, it gives CSGSTGSYEQYF.

The gene calls are TRBV3-1 and TRBJ1-2; D is unresolved. Trimming took 2 bases from V and 3 from J, leaving 10 bases between them. The germline V gene encodes CDR1 LGHDT and CDR2 YNNKEL (reference sequence). The CDR3 has 14 residues. Here the CDR3 DNA reads TGTGCCAGCAGCCAATATGAGAGAGACTATGGCTACACCTTC. Translating it yields CASSQYERDYGYTF. Together with reference TRBV3-1 and TRBJ1-2, the CDR3 gives the full variable domain: DTAVSQTPKYLVTQMGNDKSIKCEQNLGHDTMYWYKQDSKKFLKIMFSYNNKELIINETVPNRFSPKSPDKAHLNLHINSLELGDSAVYFCASSQYERDYGYTFGSGTRLTVV.

Only a few counts were recorded for this clonotype. The chain combines TRBV10-3 with TRBJ2-2; unclear D gene. This CDR3 spans 14 amino acids. Germline assignment: CDR1 ENHRY and CDR2 SYGVKD. Trimming cost V 0 bases and J 5 bases, with 7 bases left between them. The CDR3 region is CAISESVPTGELFF. For the CDR3, the DNA is TGTGCCATCAGTGAGTCGGTCCCAACCGGGGAGCTGTTTTTT.

This rearrangement joins TRBV5-1 to TRBJ1-1, with D possibly being TRBD1 (6 bases). This CDR3 has 14 residues. Trimming cost V 4 bases and J 4 bases, with 14 bases left between them. CDR1 and CDR2 from the germline V gene are SGHRS and YFSETQ. CDR3 residues: CASSRNRDSTEAFF. In nucleotides, the CDR3 is TGCGCCAGCAGCCGTAACAGGGACTCCACTGAAGCTTTCTTT.

In its sample, this clonotype was seen a few times. The V gene is TRBV12-3 or TRBV12-4, the J gene TRBJ2-2; 9 bases agree with TRBD2. Unmatched junction bases numbered 11, after V lost 3 bases and J lost 3 bases. The CDR3 spans 18 residues. CDR3 nucleotides: TGTGCCAGCAGTTTTGGGCTAGCGGGATCGTCAGACACCGGGGAGCTGTTTTTT. Residues: CASSFGLAGSSDTGELFF.

The CDR3 DNA is TGTGCCACCAGCAGAGATCTTATCAGGGCCGGGGAGCTGTTTTTT. This encodes CATSRDLIRAGELFF. The V gene is TRBV15, the J gene TRBJ2-2; perhaps TRBD1 as D (5 bases). This CDR3 has 15 amino acids. V lost 0 bases and J 6 bases, leaving 11 bases between the germline ends. Germline V CDR1 and CDR2: LNHNV, YYDKDF (reference sequence).

This chain links TRBV3-1 with TRBJ2-1; D not resolved. The CDR3 is 13 residues long. Germline V gives CDR1 LGHDT, CDR2 YNNKEL (reference sequence). The V and J ends lost 3 bases and 8 bases respectively, with 11 bases between them. The CDR3 reads CASSQGSLDEQFF. The CDR3 region has the DNA TGTGCCAGCAGCCAGGGGTCTTTGGATGAGCAGTTCTTC.

This clonotype was picked up many times. This sequence joins TRBV4-3 and TRBJ1-1; 10 nucleotides agree with TRBD1. The length of the CDR3 is 15 residues. Germline V gives CDR1 LGHNA, CDR2 YSLEER. V shed 0 bases and J 4 bases; nucleotides not matched to a gene: 2. The CDR3 sequence: CASSQEWTGGTEAFF. The DNA of the CDR3 is TGCGCCAGCAGCCAAGAATGGACAGGGGGCACTGAAGCTTTCTTT.

The gene calls are TRBV7-2 and TRBJ2-1; a possible D gene is TRBD2 (6 bases). In germline, CDR1 is SGHTA, CDR2 FQGNSA. V lost 5 bases to trimming and J lost 7 bases, with 15 bases between them. The CDR3 totals 14 residues. CDR3 sequence: CASSLRLGRNEQFF. In DNA form, the CDR3 reads TGTGCCAGCAGCCTAAGACTAGGTCGGAATGAGCAGTTCTTC.

This clonotype occurred a few times. The CDR3 bases are TGCGCCAGCAGCCAAGGGAACGAGCAGTACTTC. It is translated as CASSQGNEQYF. The chain uses TRBV4-1 and TRBJ2-7; D is uncertain. Per germline, CDR1 MGHRA and CDR2 YSYEKL. This CDR3 is 11 amino acids long. Deletions cut 1 base from V and 5 bases from J, with 3 bases between.

This chain joins TRBV30 and TRBJ2-1; unclear D gene. The ends were cut back, 0 bases at V and 3 bases at J, with 9 bases in the middle. The CDR3 is made up of 14 amino acids. Looked up from germline, CDR1 is GTSNPN and CDR2 is SVGIG (reference sequence). The CDR3 loop is CAWSVLGIYNEQFF. The DNA of the CDR3 is TGTGCCTGGAGTGTACTCGGAATCTACAATGAGCAGTTCTTC.

The chain employs TRBV29-1 and TRBJ1-2; 8 bases line up with TRBD1. This CDR3 spans 16 amino acids. V gave up 6 bases and J gave up 0 bases; unmatched junction bases: 12. Germline values: CDR1 SQVTM, CDR2 ANQGSEA. The CDR3 loop is CSVKPGQAYSNYGYTF. In DNA form, the CDR3 reads TGCAGCGTGAAGCCGGGACAGGCCTATTCTAACTATGGCTACACCTTC.

V and J are TRBV6-1 and TRBJ2-1; possible D gene TRBD1, 5 bases. The CDR3 spans 13 residues. The germline CDR1 and CDR2 sequences are MNHNS and SASEGT. Trimming shortened V by 9 bases and J by 1 base, and 10 bases separated the two germline ends. The DNA for the CDR3 is TGTGCCAGTTCGAAGGGGTCCTACAATGAGCAGTTCTTC. It specifies CASSKGSYNEQFF.

This clonotype has a count of ten or more. The chain has TRBV7-6 and TRBJ2-1, with TRBD2 as a possible D gene (5 bases). Germline CDR1 SGHVS, CDR2 FNYEAQ. The CDR3 is 13 residues long. V was shortened by 3 bases and J by 6 bases, with 9 bases between the two germline ends. CDR3 protein: CASSFSLGNEQFF. The DNA for the CDR3 is TGTGCCAGCAGCTTCTCACTAGGCAATGAGCAGTTCTTC.

The CDR3 DNA follows: TGTGCCACCAGCAGAGTCGGTAGAAACGCAGATACGCAGTATTTT. Amino acid sequence: CATSRVGRNADTQYF. The rearrangement links TRBV15 to TRBJ2-3; D is unclear. The germline V and J ends were trimmed by 1 base and 4 bases, with 12 bases remaining between them. The germline V gene has CDR1 LNHNV and CDR2 YYDKDF (reference sequence). This CDR3 region has 15 residues.

The chain uses TRBV18 and TRBJ1-1, with a possible D match to TRBD1 (5 bases). This CDR3 region has 13 residues. The ends were cut back, 7 bases at V and 0 bases at J, with 9 bases in the middle. Germline assignment: CDR1 KGHSH and CDR2 LQKENI. CDR3 in amino acids: CASLPGVNTEAFF. The CDR3 bases are TGTGCCAGCTTGCCGGGGGTGAACACTGAAGCTTTCTTT.

V gene TRBV7-9 combines with J gene TRBJ2-1; TRBD2 might be the D (6 bases). CDR3 length: 15 residues. Germline CDR1 and CDR2: SEHNR and FQNEAQ (reference sequence). V was clipped by 0 bases and J by 6 bases, with 12 bases between them. CDR3 residues: CASSLAGGNANEQFF. The CDR3 DNA follows: TGTGCCAGCAGCTTAGCGGGAGGAAACGCCAATGAGCAGTTCTTC.